This TCR beta chain derives from a study of glioma-infiltrating T cells. Study context: Blood libraries targeted 4.5- to 10-fold coverage of roughly 1 million T cells. The study's findings and limits: Above-expected tissue-blood divergence occurred in all gliomas, most in low-grade ones.

For this clonotype: Its antigen is not known.

The iRepertoire nested amplicon-rescue multiplex PCR amplified TCR alpha and beta CDR3s from RNA. TCRdb passed the multiplex PCR reads through MiXCR, listing each CDR3 protein once. The sample carries a few hundred thousand distinct CDR3 sequences, roughly two fifths recorded once. Sequenced: glioma tissue, nonneoplastic brain tissue, or PBMCs (not recorded which). This receptor was taken from a human donor with low-grade glioma or glioblastoma, undergoing nonglioma brain surgery, or in good health (not recorded which).

The CDR3 nucleotides read TGTGCCAGCAGTTTATCCTCGGGACAGGGCTACGAGCAGTACTTC. Residues: CASSLSSGQGYEQYF. V and J are TRBV28 and TRBJ2-7; 9 bases fit TRBD1. After removal of 1 base from V and 3 bases from J, the junction contained 4 bases not matched to a gene. The CDR3 has 15 amino acids. Germline CDR1 and CDR2: MDHEN and SYDVKM.